A selection of T cell receptor beta chains follows, all from one sample in a study of T cell responses to AZD1222 COVID-19 vaccine. Profiling relied on immunoSEQ multiplex PCR, and the TCRdb table lists in-frame clones only, not all of them. The sample yields about 40,000 clones, 80% to 85% seen once. This material consisted of peripheral blood, taken 28 days after the second AZD1222 dose. The receptors were gathered from an adult who received the AZD1222 COVID-19 vaccine. Each CDR3 is given with its conserved first and last residue. Fields, in order: V gene, clone size, D gene, J gene, CDR3 protein, CDR3 DNA. The D gene is left open where the match is weak. Clone size, where shown, is once, few, many, or a class for clones that have expanded.

TRBV28	-	-	TRBJ1-2	CASSSGADYGYTF	TGTGCCAGCAGTTCCGGCGCGGATTATGGCTACACCTTC
TRBV9	-	-	TRBJ2-3	CASSLRQADTQYF	TGTGCCAGCAGCTTGCGACAGGCAGATACGCAGTATTTT
TRBV4-1	once	TRBD1	TRBJ1-5	CASSPHSSTGRRAQHF	TGCGCCAGCAGCCCCCATTCTTCGACAGGGCGACGGGCCCAGCATTTT
TRBV7-2	-	TRBD1	TRBJ2-1	CASSPVLGDRDQFF	TGTGCCAGCAGCCCTGTGTTGGGGGACAGGGATCAGTTCTTC
TRBV3-1/TRBV3-2	-	-	TRBJ1-6	CASSQGLRVRYNSPLHF	TGTGCCAGCAGCCAAGGCCTCCGGGTCCGCTATAATTCACCCCTCCACTTT
TRBV19	-	-	TRBJ2-3	CASSITGTDTQYF	TGTGCCAGTAGTATAACGGGCACAGATACGCAGTATTTT
TRBV4-1	-	-	TRBJ2-7	CASSQAQGLYEQYF	TGCGCCAGCAGCCAAGCACAGGGCCTCTACGAGCAGTACTTC
TRBV27	-	-	TRBJ1-4	CASRPGQVKPPSEKLFF	TGTGCCAGCAGGCCGGGCCAGGTTAAGCCCCCGAGTGAAAAACTGTTTTTT
TRBV11-2	-	-	TRBJ1-3	CASSLVRVSSGNTIYF	TGTGCCAGCAGCTTAGTTCGCGTCAGCTCTGGAAACACCATATATTTT
TRBV6-6	-	-	TRBJ1-2	CASSYSEWGNYGYTF	TGTGCCAGCAGTTACTCTGAGTGGGGCAACTATGGCTACACCTTC
TRBV11-1	-	-	TRBJ2-1	CASSLNPDEQFF	TGTGCCAGCAGCCTCAATCCCGATGAGCAGTTCTTC
TRBV19	-	-	TRBJ1-2	CASGTVGYTF	TGTGCCAGTGGGACGGTCGGCTACACCTTC
TRBV24-1	-	-	TRBJ2-7	CATTRGGEYEQYF	TGTGCCACCACGAGAGGGGGGGAGTACGAGCAGTACTTC
TRBV11-2	-	-	TRBJ2-3	CASSQKGDTDTQYF	TGTGCCAGCAGCCAAAAGGGGGACACAGATACGCAGTATTTT
TRBV20-1	-	TRBD2	TRBJ2-7	CSAAGGDEQYF	TGCAGTGCTGCCGGGGGGGACGAGCAGTACTTC
TRBV14	-	-	TRBJ1-1	CASSQAAALNTEAFF	TGTGCCAGCAGCCAAGCGGCGGCTCTGAACACTGAAGCTTTCTTT
TRBV28	-	-	TRBJ2-5	CASSLGRRAAQETQYF	TGTGCCAGCAGTTTGGGGAGGAGGGCGGCACAAGAGACCCAGTACTTC
TRBV5-4	-	-	TRBJ2-7	CASSFFSGEQYF	TGTGCCAGCAGCTTCTTCAGTGGCGAGCAGTACTTC
TRBV5-4	-	-	TRBJ1-2	CASSTGRGFDYGYTF	TGTGCCAGCAGCACAGGTCGGGGGTTTGACTATGGCTACACCTTC
TRBV7-2	-	-	TRBJ2-2	CASSSPRQLNTGELFF	TGTGCCAGCAGCTCACCGCGACAGTTGAACACCGGGGAGCTGTTTTTT
TRBV5-1	-	-	TRBJ1-4	CASSLTPASTTNEKLFF	TGCGCCAGCAGCTTAACCCCAGCCTCTACAACTAATGAAAAACTGTTTTTT
TRBV30	-	TRBD1	TRBJ2-3	CAWTRQGASTDTQYF	TGTGCCTGGACCAGACAGGGGGCCAGCACAGATACGCAGTATTTT
TRBV7-9	few	TRBD1	TRBJ1-6	CASRDRGHSPLHF	TGTGCCAGCAGAGACAGGGGGCATTCACCCCTCCACTTT
TRBV5-5	-	-	TRBJ2-3	CASSLLTGTDTQYF	TGTGCCAGCAGCCTACTGACTGGCACAGATACGCAGTATTTT
TRBV2	-	TRBD2	TRBJ2-5	CASSEGGTSPNQYF	TGTGCCAGCAGTGAAGGGGGGACTAGTCCGAACCAGTACTTC
TRBV6-1	-	-	TRBJ1-2	CASSEGRVEGIYYGYTF	TGTGCCAGCAGTGAAGGGAGAGTGGAGGGAATTTACTATGGCTACACCTTC
TRBV2	-	-	TRBJ1-5	CASSSKTNSNQPQHF	TGTGCCAGCAGTTCGAAGACCAATAGCAATCAGCCCCAGCATTTT
TRBV6-1	-	-	TRBJ2-3	CASSEGALSNTDTQYF	TGTGCCAGCAGTGAGGGGGCGCTTTCTAACACAGATACGCAGTATTTT
TRBV27	-	TRBD1	TRBJ2-4	CASSPGTGGDQNIQYF	TGTGCCAGCAGTCCGGGGACAGGGGGCGACCAAAACATTCAGTACTTC
TRBV7-8	-	-	TRBJ1-1	CASSLEGGKAFF	TGTGCCAGCAGCTTAGAGGGGGGGAAAGCTTTCTTT
TRBV7-2	once	TRBD2	TRBJ2-7	CASSPSSGGPSHEQYF	TGTGCCAGCAGCCCGTCTAGCGGGGGGCCTTCCCACGAGCAGTACTTC